One and the same sample provided the 24 T cell receptor beta chains below, sequenced in a study of T cell repertoires in cytomegalovirus infection. TCRdb ran MiXCR on the reads and lists one entry per CDR3 protein. The data contain some 400,000 distinct CDR3 sequences, approximately 30% of them singletons. The sample consisted of PBMCs. These TCRs come from a human donor in good health (CMV status not recorded). Some clones in this sample may be carry-over from other donors' samples.

This clonotype has just a few counts. V gene TRBV18 combines with J gene TRBJ1-1; D possibly corresponds to TRBD1 (5 bases). CDR3 length: 12 amino acids. The V end lost 3 bases, the J end lost 8 bases, and 10 bases lay between the germline ends. Per germline, CDR1 KGHSH and CDR2 LQKENI. For the CDR3, the DNA is TGTGCCAGCTCACCCGCCGACAGAGAAGCTTTCTTT. Residues: CASSPADREAFF.

This clonotype occurred a few times. The chain links TRBV4-1 to TRBJ2-5; 7 bases fit TRBD1. CDR1 MGHRA and CDR2 YSYEKL come from the germline V gene. This CDR3 has 16 residues. Germline trimming cut 3 bases from V and 4 bases from J; bases unmatched to any gene: 11. CDR3 region: CASSHIETGRRETQYF. DNA of the CDR3: TGCGCCAGCAGCCATATTGAGACAGGGAGAAGAGAGACCCAGTACTTC.

CDR3 in DNA: TGTGCCAGTAGTATCATCGGGCAAGAGACCCAGTACTTC. It is translated as CASSIIGQETQYF. This sequence joins TRBV19 and TRBJ2-5, with no clear D. Per germline, CDR1 LNHDA and CDR2 SQIVND (reference sequence). V was pared by 3 bases and J by 2 bases, with 7 bases between. CDR3 length: 13 residues. Looking up the rest from reference TRBV19 and TRBJ2-5 gives the full variable domain: DGGITQSPKYLFRKEGQNVTLSCEQNLNHDAMYWYRQDPGQGLRLIYYSQIVNDFQKGDIAEGYSVSREKKESFPLTVTSAQKNPTAFYLCASSIIGQETQYFGPGTRLLVL.

The rearrangement links TRBV18 to TRBJ1-5, with 7 bases that match TRBD1. The CDR3 loop spans 17 amino acids. V shed 1 base and J 0 bases; nucleotides not matched to a gene: 6. Germline CDR1 reads KGHSH; CDR2 reads LQKENI. CDR3 sequence: CASSPLPAGGSNQPQHF. CDR3 coding DNA: TGTGCCAGCTCACCACTCCCCGCAGGGGGTAGCAATCAGCCCCAGCATTTT.

The chain recombines TRBV6-1 with TRBJ1-5, with D unresolved. Per germline, CDR1 MNHNS and CDR2 SASEGT. V shed 2 bases and J shed 6 bases, with 14 bases lying between them. The CDR3 has 15 residues. CDR3 sequence reads: CASSELSVVSQPQHF. CDR3 sequence (DNA): TGTGCCAGCAGTGAACTATCAGTCGTGTCTCAGCCCCAGCATTTT.

The chain is built from TRBV19 and TRBJ2-1; D gene ambiguous. Germline CDR1 reads LNHDA; CDR2 reads SQIVND (reference sequence). This CDR3 region has 13 residues. V was cut by 2 bases and J by 2 bases, with 4 bases left in between. This CDR3 is CASSITPYNEQFF. CDR3 nucleotide sequence: TGTGCCAGTAGTATAACGCCCTACAATGAGCAGTTCTTC.

This clonotype has just a few counts. The J gene is TRBJ2-7, the V gene TRBV5-4; D is possibly TRBD2 (6 bases). CDR1 and CDR2 (germline): SGHNT, YYREEE (reference sequence). The CDR3 runs to 13 residues. Trimming left V 1 base short and J 7 bases short, with 12 bases between. CDR3 protein: CASSLWGVGEQYF. In nucleotides, the CDR3 is TGTGCCAGCAGCTTGTGGGGGGTGGGAGAGCAGTACTTC.

This clonotype has a handful of counts. The rearrangement links TRBV11-3 to TRBJ2-5; D gene ambiguous. This CDR3 comprises 15 residues. Germline assignment: CDR1 SGHNT and CDR2 YENEEA. V was pared by 0 bases and J by 5 bases, with 13 bases between. The CDR3 DNA is TGTGCCAGCAGCTTAGATCATGGGGTATCGGAGACCCAGTACTTC. Translated, it gives CASSLDHGVSETQYF.

The chain links TRBV4-3 to TRBJ2-1; 12 bases align to TRBD2. Germline assignment: CDR1 LGHNA and CDR2 YSLEER. The CDR3 is 21 amino acids. With 2 bases clipped from V and 0 bases from J, the junction kept 14 bases outside the gene matches. The CDR3 is CASSQNVHASGGVGSYNEQFF. As DNA, the CDR3 is TGCGCCAGCAGCCAAAACGTTCATGCTAGCGGGGGGGTGGGCTCCTACAATGAGCAGTTCTTC.

This clonotype has a count of ten or more. The chain employs TRBV4-1 and TRBJ1-6; 11 positions match TRBD1. J was trimmed by 7 bases and V by 0 bases; bases with no gene match: 17. This CDR3 has 21 amino acids. Germline CDR1 is MGHRA and CDR2 is YSYEKL. The DNA for the CDR3 is TGCGCCAGCAGCCAAGACGACCCCCCGGGACAGGGGGTGGCTTGGAATTCACCCCTCCACTTT. Translating gives CASSQDDPPGQGVAWNSPLHF.

CDR3: CASSKTRDRVPTDEQYF. In DNA, the CDR3 is TGTGCCAGCAGCAAAACGAGAGACAGGGTACCCACTGACGAGCAGTACTTC. The chain links TRBV6-5 to TRBJ2-7, with 7 bases aligning to TRBD1. CDR1 and CDR2 (germline): MNHEY, SVGAGI. This CDR3 region has 17 residues. Trimming at V came to 6 bases and at J to 5 bases, leaving 19 bases not matched to a gene.

This clonotype came up many times. This rearrangement joins TRBV7-9 to TRBJ1-1; TRBD1 agrees at 11 bases. The V gene's germline CDR1 is SEHNR and CDR2 FQNEAQ (reference sequence). Losses at the gene ends were 5 bases for V and 1 base for J; bases not matched to a gene: 3. The CDR3 is 15 residues long. Written as DNA, the CDR3 is TGTGCCAGCAGCACGGGACAGGGGGGGAACACTGAAGCTTTCTTT. Translated, it gives CASSTGQGGNTEAFF.

This clonotype was detected many times. The gene calls are TRBV7-2 and TRBJ1-2; 8 bases agree with TRBD1. Germline-derived CDR1 and CDR2 are SGHTA and FQGNSA. There are 15 residues in the CDR3. The trim removed 5 bases at V and 8 bases at J, leaving 13 bases unmatched. The CDR3: CASSRGGTGLNGYTF. CDR3 DNA sequence: TGTGCCAGCAGCCGAGGGGGGACAGGCTTGAACGGCTACACCTTC.

This clonotype was counted at least ten times. This rearrangement joins TRBV7-3 to TRBJ2-3; 10 nucleotides line up with TRBD2. This CDR3 is 14 amino acids long. V was pared by 6 bases and J by 4 bases, with 4 bases of the junction left unmatched. Germline loops: CDR1 SGHTA, CDR2 FQGTGA. CDR3 loop: CASSSSGGPDTQYF. Here the CDR3 DNA reads TGTGCCAGCAGTTCTAGCGGGGGCCCAGATACGCAGTATTTT. The full variable domain, its missing parts supplied by reference TRBV7-3 and TRBJ2-3, is GAGVSQTPSNKVTEKGKYVELRCDPISGHTALYWYRQSLGQGPEFLIYFQGTGAADDSGLPNDRFFAVRPEGSVSTLKIQRTERGDSAVYLCASSSSGGPDTQYFGPGTRLTVL.

The V and J genes are TRBV2 and TRBJ2-1; no firm D call. From germline, CDR1 is SNHLY and CDR2 FYNNEI. V was cut by 4 bases and J by 4 bases, with 8 bases left in between. CDR3 length: 13 amino acids. The CDR3 here is CASSVRKYNEQFF. The CDR3 DNA is TGTGCCAGCAGTGTACGGAAGTACAATGAGCAGTTCTTC.

The V call is TRBV6-4, the J call TRBJ2-3; 7 nucleotides agree with TRBD2. Germline loops: CDR1 MRHNA, CDR2 SNTAGT. CDR3 length: 16 residues. V was pared by 6 bases and J by 4 bases, with 13 bases of the junction left unmatched. The CDR3 sequence is CASSPSLAGSSDTQYF. As DNA, the CDR3 is TGTGCCAGCAGCCCTTCCTTAGCGGGCTCGTCAGATACGCAGTATTTT.

The chain joins TRBV19 to TRBJ1-5, with TRBD1 as a possible D gene (6 bases). There are 15 residues in the CDR3. Germline V gene sequence: CDR1 LNHDA, CDR2 SQIVND (reference sequence). V lost 2 bases and J lost 2, with 10 bases in between. For the CDR3, the DNA is TGTGCCAGTAGTATAATACAGGGAGGCAATCAGCCCCAGCATTTT. It yields the protein CASSIIQGGNQPQHF.

The table lists this clonotype with many counts. The chain employs TRBV7-9 and TRBJ1-1, with a possible D match to TRBD1 (6 bases). The V gene's germline CDR1 is SEHNR and CDR2 FQNEAQ (reference sequence). With 5 bases removed from V and 1 base from J, the gap between germline ends came to 17 bases. The CDR3 consists of 16 residues. CDR3 residues: CASSVEGGIGNTEAFF. The CDR3 DNA reads TGTGCCAGCAGCGTCGAGGGGGGGATCGGGAACACTGAAGCTTTCTTT.

This clonotype turned up a few times. The chain couples TRBV4-1 to TRBJ2-5; 9 bases are shared with TRBD1. The germline gives CDR1 MGHRA, CDR2 YSYEKL. The CDR3 loop spans 14 amino acids. V gave up 3 bases and J gave up 2 bases; unmatched junction bases: 1. The CDR3: CASSQTGGQETQYF. The CDR3 DNA is TGCGCCAGCAGCCAGACAGGGGGACAAGAGACCCAGTACTTC.

For this clonotype: A junction end diverges from the germline sequence, so it may reflect a read error. This chain joins TRBV19 and TRBJ2-2, with D possibly TRBD1 on 6 matching bases. The CDR3 extends over 14 amino acids. Per germline, CDR1 LNHDA and CDR2 SQIVND (reference sequence). CDR3 DNA sequence: TGTGCCAGTAGTCCAAACAGGGCCACCTGGGAGCTGTTTTTT. As protein: CASSPNRATWELFF.

The genes are TRBV7-9 and TRBJ2-7; the D is unclear. Trimming took off 5 bases at V and 3 bases at J, with 11 bases between the two ends. The CDR3 loop spans 13 amino acids. Germline lookup yields CDR1 SEHNR and CDR2 FQNEAQ (reference sequence). CDR3 coding DNA: TGTGCCAGCAGCGCTCCTATGGACTACGAGCAGTACTTC. Its translation is CASSAPMDYEQYF.

This clonotype was counted a few times. The chain has TRBV2 and TRBJ1-2; TRBD1 matches at 7 bases. From germline, CDR1 is SNHLY and CDR2 FYNNEI. V dropped 4 bases and J dropped 3; count of bases not matched to a gene: 8. This CDR3 has 15 amino acids. CDR3 DNA: TGTGCCAGCAGTGTCTGGCAGGGGGGTGACTATGGCTACACCTTC. This encodes CASSVWQGGDYGYTF.

This clonotype was found a few times. This chain links TRBV6-5 with TRBJ2-1, with D possibly being TRBD1 (7 bases). This CDR3 comprises 17 residues. The germline V and J ends were trimmed by 0 bases and 0 bases, with 12 bases remaining between them. Looked up from germline, CDR1 is MNHEY and CDR2 is SVGAGI. The CDR3 here is CASSYSGRGASYNEQFF. CDR3 nucleotides: TGTGCCAGCAGTTACTCGGGCAGGGGGGCCTCCTACAATGAGCAGTTCTTC.

This clonotype was detected only a few times. Here the CDR3 reads CASSLNPGTVSYEQYF. The CDR3 DNA follows: TGTGCCAGCAGCTTAAACCCCGGGACAGTCTCCTACGAGCAGTACTTC. This rearrangement joins TRBV6-1 to TRBJ2-7; TRBD1 agrees at 7 bases. The CDR3 contains 16 residues. V gave up 6 bases and J gave up 0 bases; unmatched junction bases: 11. Germline V gene lookup returns CDR1 MNHNS and CDR2 SASEGT.